The 27 T cell receptor beta chains given below trace back to one sample, sequenced in a study of cytomegalovirus exposure and HLA in healthy donors. PCR primers comprised 60 Vbeta and 13 Jbeta primers. The table came from immunoSEQ multiplex PCR; TCRdb's copy has only in-frame clones and leaves some out. The data hold 200,000 to 250,000 clones, with 70% to 85% observed a single time. Sequencing was carried out using PBMCs. All receptors derive from a woman aged 40-49 years in good health and CMV-seronegative.

This clone was seen a handful of times. The J gene is TRBJ1-2, the V gene TRBV6-5; perhaps TRBD1 as D (5 bases). Trimming took 7 bases from V and 5 from J, leaving 17 bases between them. The CDR3 extends over 14 amino acids. Germline V gene lookup returns CDR1 MNHEY and CDR2 SVGAGI. In DNA, the CDR3 is TGTGCCAGCACGAGAGGGACTACGCCTTATGGCTACACCTTC. Protein product: CASTRGTTPYGYTF.

This chain links TRBV30 with TRBJ1-1; weak D call: TRBD1 (6 bases). The CDR3 runs to 12 residues. Trimming pared 5 bases from V and 5 bases from J, leaving 12 bases between. Germline-derived CDR1 and CDR2 are GTSNPN and SVGIG (reference sequence). The CDR3 reads CAWETGITEAFF. The DNA of the CDR3 is TGTGCCTGGGAAACAGGGATAACTGAAGCTTTCTTT. Full variable domain (missing parts from reference TRBV30 and TRBJ1-1): SQTIHQWPATLVQPVGSPLSLECTVEGTSNPNLYWYRQAAGRGLQLLFYSVGIGQISSEVPQNLSASRPQDRQFILSSKKLLLSDSGFYLCAWETGITEAFFGQGTRLTVV.

The rearrangement joins TRBV2 to TRBJ2-1; 12 bases align to TRBD2. This CDR3 has 15 residues. Germline V CDR1 and CDR2: SNHLY, FYNNEI. J lost 5 bases, V lost 3 bases, and 2 bases had no gene match. The CDR3: CASSERTSGDNEQFF. CDR3 DNA: TGTGCCAGCAGTGAGCGGACTAGCGGGGACAATGAGCAGTTCTTC.

This clone has only a few counts. This sequence joins TRBV5-1 and TRBJ2-2; 7 bases line up with TRBD2. Germline V gives CDR1 SGHRS, CDR2 YFSETQ. V lost 2 bases and J lost 7; bases outside the gene matches: 2. The CDR3 is 13 amino acids. The CDR3 reads CASSFIAGGELFF. The CDR3 DNA is TGCGCCAGCAGCTTTATAGCGGGCGGGGAGCTGTTTTTT.

J is TRBJ1-1 and V is TRBV7-3, with D perhaps TRBD1 (5 bases). Germline CDR1 and CDR2: SGHTA and FQGTGA. The length of the CDR3 is 13 residues. Trimming took off 4 bases at V and 5 bases at J, with 11 bases between the two ends. CDR3 protein: CASSYGASTEAFF. The DNA of the CDR3 is TGTGCCAGCAGCTATGGGGCGTCGACTGAAGCTTTCTTT.

This chain links TRBV7-6 with TRBJ1-6; 7 bases are a match to TRBD1. Germline assignment: CDR1 SGHVS and CDR2 FNYEAQ. V shed 3 bases and J 8 bases; nucleotides not matched to a gene: 1. The length of the CDR3 is 13 residues. This CDR3 is CASSFRGDSPLHF. As DNA, the CDR3 is TGTGCCAGCAGCTTCAGGGGGGATTCACCCCTCCACTTT.

V is TRBV6-6 and J is TRBJ1-4, with D possibly TRBD1 on 5 matching bases. The V gene lost 6 bases and the J gene lost 0 bases, with 11 bases spanning the gap. The CDR3 is 15 residues long. Looked up from germline, CDR1 is MNHNY and CDR2 is SVGAGI (reference sequence). The CDR3 sequence is CASRAGPATNEKLFF. The CDR3 coding sequence is TGTGCCAGCAGGGCGGGACCGGCAACTAATGAAAAACTGTTTTTT.

V is TRBV9 and J is TRBJ1-3, with D unresolved. Between the trimmed V and J ends, which lost 3 bases and 4 bases, there was a span of 8 bases. The CDR3 contains 13 residues. From germline, CDR1 is SGDLS and CDR2 YYNGEE. The CDR3 here is CASSAPSGNTIYF. DNA of the CDR3: TGTGCCAGCAGCGCCCCGTCCGGAAACACCATATATTTT. Together with reference TRBV9 and TRBJ1-3, the CDR3 gives the full variable domain: DSGVTQTPKHLITATGQRVTLRCSPRSGDLSVYWYQQSLDQGLQFLIQYYNGEERAKGNILERFSAQQFPDLHSELNLSSLELGDSALYFCASSAPSGNTIYFGEGSWLTVV.

The rearrangement joins TRBV18 to TRBJ1-1, with D possibly TRBD1 on 6 matching bases. The CDR3 totals 12 residues. Germline V gives CDR1 KGHSH, CDR2 LQKENI. Trimming pared 3 bases from V and 8 bases from J, leaving 10 bases between. CDR3 nucleotides: TGTGCCAGCTCACCTTACGACAGGGAAGCTTTCTTT. It yields the protein CASSPYDREAFF.

This chain uses TRBV27 with TRBJ2-7; 7 bases agree with TRBD1. From germline, CDR1 is MNHEY and CDR2 SMNVEV (reference sequence). V was clipped by 4 bases and J by 1 base; unmatched bases: 7. This CDR3 region has 15 residues. The CDR3 DNA is TGTGCCAGCAGTTCCCAGACAGGGCATTCCTACGAGCAGTACTTC. Its protein is CASSSQTGHSYEQYF.

V gene TRBV9 combines with J gene TRBJ2-3; possibly TRBD2 for D (7 bases). This CDR3 has 15 amino acids. V was pared by 3 bases and J by 7 bases, with 18 bases between. Germline V gene sequence: CDR1 SGDLS, CDR2 YYNGEE. The DNA of the CDR3 is TGTGCCAGCAGCGCGAGTGGGGGGGGCGTGTATACGCAGTATTTT. This translates into CASSASGGGVYTQYF.

This chain links TRBV5-4 with TRBJ1-1, with D uncertain. The germline V gene has CDR1 SGHNT and CDR2 YYREEE (reference sequence). The CDR3 length is 13 residues. V was clipped by 4 bases and J by 3 bases, with 10 bases between them. CDR3 sequence: CASSQVRDTEAFF. As DNA, the CDR3 is TGTGCCAGCAGCCAGGTGCGGGACACTGAAGCTTTCTTT.

The chain carries TRBV15 and TRBJ1-2, with D possibly matching TRBD1 (5 bases). This CDR3 spans 13 amino acids. V lost 3 bases, J lost 8 bases, and 13 bases lay in between. Germline V lookup: CDR1 LNHNV, CDR2 YYDKDF (reference sequence). The CDR3 nucleotides are TGTGCCACCAGCAGGCGGACATACGACGGCTACACCTTC. This encodes CATSRRTYDGYTF.

The count of this clone is one. The chain carries TRBV6-6 and TRBJ1-1, with a weak D call TRBD1 (6 bases). The V end lost 5 bases, the J end lost 3 bases, and 10 bases lay between the germline ends. This CDR3 is 13 amino acids long. Germline V gene lookup returns CDR1 MNHNY and CDR2 SVGAGI (reference sequence). The CDR3 sequence: CASSLNRDTEAFF. The CDR3 coding sequence is TGTGCCAGCAGTCTAAACAGGGACACTGAAGCTTTCTTT.

The chain employs TRBV30 and TRBJ2-2, with D maybe TRBD1 (5 bases). V was trimmed by 2 bases and J by 3 bases, leaving 7 bases between them. The CDR3 loop spans 13 amino acids. Germline V gene sequence: CDR1 GTSNPN, CDR2 SVGIG (reference sequence). CDR3 bases: TGTGCCTGGAGTTCGACAGACACCGGGGAGCTGTTTTTT. Residues: CAWSSTDTGELFF.

This clone was seen a handful of times. The chain recombines TRBV4-2 with TRBJ2-7; no reliable D call. Germline V gives CDR1 LGHNA, CDR2 YNFKEQ. V lost 5 bases and J 2 bases, leaving 10 bases between the germline ends. CDR3 length: 13 residues. The CDR3 sequence: CASSFAGPYEQYF. The CDR3 region has the DNA TGTGCCAGCAGCTTCGCCGGTCCCTACGAGCAGTACTTC.

The V and J genes are TRBV7-9 and TRBJ1-5; no clear D gene. Trimming stripped 4 bases from V and 9 bases from J, with 10 bases between. The CDR3 sequence is 12 residues long. Germline CDR1 SEHNR, CDR2 FQNEAQ (reference sequence). This CDR3 is CASSSTGGPQHF. The CDR3 DNA is TGTGCCAGCAGCTCAACCGGTGGGCCCCAGCATTTT.

This sequence joins TRBV10-2 and TRBJ1-1; 8 bases are a match to TRBD1. The CDR3 totals 11 residues. Germline loops: CDR1 WSHSY, CDR2 SAAADI. J was trimmed by 10 bases and V by 10 bases; bases with no gene match: 8. DNA of the CDR3: TGCGCCATCGGGACAGGATTGGTAGCTTTCTTT. It is translated as CAIGTGLVAFF.

This chain joins TRBV28 and TRBJ2-1; 9 bases agree with TRBD2. The CDR3 runs 15 residues. The germline V gene has CDR1 MDHEN and CDR2 SYDVKM. The V gene end was trimmed by 5 bases and the J gene end by 2 bases; junction bases not matched to a gene: 4. The CDR3 here is CASSGSGGPYNEQFF. The CDR3 DNA reads as TGTGCCAGCAGTGGTAGCGGGGGCCCCTACAATGAGCAGTTCTTC.

This chain links TRBV6-1 with TRBJ2-7; 7 nucleotides agree with TRBD1. Germline assignment: CDR1 MNHNS and CDR2 SASEGT. The CDR3 is 14 amino acids. J was trimmed by 3 bases and V by 6 bases; bases with no gene match: 8. The DNA of the CDR3 is TGTGCCAGCAGCACAAGGGACAGCGACTACGAGCAGTACTTC. Its protein product is CASSTRDSDYEQYF.

The chain combines TRBV13 with TRBJ2-2; 7 positions match TRBD1. The CDR3 spans 16 residues. CDR1 is PRHDT, CDR2 FYEKMQ, per germline (reference sequence). The V and J ends lost 4 bases and 1 base, in that order; junction bases with no gene match: 6. In nucleotides, the CDR3 is TGTGCCAGCAGCTCGAGTGACAGGGTGAACACCGGGGAGCTGTTTTTT. This codes for CASSSSDRVNTGELFF.

V gene TRBV5-1 combines with J gene TRBJ2-7, with D perhaps matching TRBD2 (5 bases). The CDR3 spans 14 residues. Germline CDR1 and CDR2: SGHRS and YFSETQ. Trimming removed 0 bases from V and 4 bases from J, with 11 bases in between. In DNA form, the CDR3 reads TGCGCCAGCAGCTTGGACGCTCTAGCTTACGAGCAGTACTTC. Translated, it gives CASSLDALAYEQYF.

The V call is TRBV6-6, the J call TRBJ1-5; D possibly corresponds to TRBD1 (6 bases). The CDR3 sequence is 15 residues long. Germline CDR1 and CDR2: MNHNY and SVGAGI (reference sequence). Trimming left V 4 bases short and J 5 bases short, with 15 bases between. In nucleotides, the CDR3 is TGTGCCAGCAGTTCCCCCCGGGGGGCGGATCAGCCCCAGCATTTT. Encoded protein: CASSSPRGADQPQHF.

The V call is TRBV28, the J call TRBJ1-5, with TRBD1 matching 8 bases. CDR1 is MDHEN, CDR2 SYDVKM, per germline. The V and J ends lost 1 base and 5 bases, in that order; junction bases with no gene match: 10. This CDR3 is 17 amino acids long. For the CDR3, the DNA is TGTGCCAGCAGTTTATTCCCAATGACAGGGGAGGATCAGCCCCAGCATTTT. Protein: CASSLFPMTGEDQPQHF.

The V call is TRBV4-3, the J call TRBJ1-4; D is ambiguous. Looked up from germline, CDR1 is LGHNA and CDR2 is YSLEER. There are 17 residues in the CDR3. V gave up 1 base and J gave up 3 bases, with 15 bases separating them. The CDR3 DNA sequence: TGCGCCAGCAGCCAAGTTGCGGGCATTCAGGCTAATGAAAAACTGTTTTTT. Translated: CASSQVAGIQANEKLFF.

This rearrangement joins TRBV5-1 to TRBJ1-1; D unresolved. From germline, CDR1 is SGHRS and CDR2 YFSETQ. The V end lost 0 bases, the J end lost 4 bases, and 10 bases lay between the germline ends. This CDR3 has 14 amino acids. CDR3 amino acids: CASSLVGGGTEAFF. CDR3 sequence (DNA): TGCGCCAGCAGCTTGGTGGGAGGTGGCACTGAAGCTTTCTTT.

This clone was detected only once. The chain has TRBV28 and TRBJ1-1, with D maybe TRBD1 (6 bases). Germline V gene data show CDR1 as MDHEN and CDR2 as SYDVKM. The CDR3 contains 14 residues. V gave up 2 bases and J gave up 6 bases, with 13 bases separating them. CDR3 coding DNA: TGTGCCAGCAGTTTAAGGGGGATCTTGGCTGAAGCTTTCTTT. Translation: CASSLRGILAEAFF.